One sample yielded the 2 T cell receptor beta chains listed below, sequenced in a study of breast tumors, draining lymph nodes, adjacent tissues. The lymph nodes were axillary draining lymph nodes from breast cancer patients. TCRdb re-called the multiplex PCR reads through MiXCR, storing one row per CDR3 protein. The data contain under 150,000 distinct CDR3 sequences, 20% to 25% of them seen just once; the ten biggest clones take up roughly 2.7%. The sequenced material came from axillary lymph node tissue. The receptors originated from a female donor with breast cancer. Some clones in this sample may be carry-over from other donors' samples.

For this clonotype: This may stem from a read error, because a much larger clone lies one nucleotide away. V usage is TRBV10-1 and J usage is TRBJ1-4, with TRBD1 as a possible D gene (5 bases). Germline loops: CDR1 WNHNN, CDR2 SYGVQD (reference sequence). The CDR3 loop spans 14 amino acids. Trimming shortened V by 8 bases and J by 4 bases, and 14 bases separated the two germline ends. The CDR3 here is CASGDQRGNEKLFF. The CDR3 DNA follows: TGCGCCAGCGGGGACCAGCGGGGTAATGAAAAACTGTTTTTT.

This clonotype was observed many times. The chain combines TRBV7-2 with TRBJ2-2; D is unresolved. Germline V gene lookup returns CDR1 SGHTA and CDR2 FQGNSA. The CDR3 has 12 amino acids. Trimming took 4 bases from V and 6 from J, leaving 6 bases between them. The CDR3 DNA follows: TGTGCCAGCAGCTCGGGTGCCGGGGAGCTGTTTTTT. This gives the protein CASSSGAGELFF.